This TCR beta chain was sequenced for a study of blood T cell repertoires in COVID-19. Study information: T cells, B-cell-depleted T cells, or PBMCs supplied cDNA or gDNA.

Residents of 24 US areas, aged about 18 to 95 years, made up the participants. The CDR3 has 17 residues. Trimming took off 2 bases at V and 4 bases at J, with 21 bases between the two ends. CDR1 is SGHRS, CDR2 YFSETQ, per germline. Sequencing was performed with immunoSEQ multiplex PCR; in TCRdb, only in-frame clones are kept and a portion is missing. Of approximately 380,000 clones detected, about 89% appear once; the ten largest clones hold about 0.83%. The origin of this receptor is a woman in her thirties or forties who had been exposed to COVID-19. This chain uses TRBV5-1 with TRBJ1-1; D is ambiguous. Sequenced: PBMCs or T cells enriched from blood (not recorded which). In DNA form, the CDR3 reads TGCGCCAGCAGCTTTAATTCCCTCCCCGGAGGGAGCACTGAAGCTTTCTTT. Translating gives CASSFNSLPGGSTEAFF. Using reference TRBV5-1 and TRBJ1-1 for the parts outside the CDR3, the full variable domain is KAGVTQTPRYLIKTRGQQVTLSCSPISGHRSVSWYQQTPGQGLQFLFEYFSETQRNKGNFPGRFSGRQFSNSRSEMNVSTLELGDSALYLCASSFNSLPGGSTEAFFGQGTRLTVV.